This T cell receptor beta chain was recorded in a study of T-cell reconstitution after alpha-beta-depleted transplantation in children. Germline trimming cut 6 bases from V and 15 bases from J; bases unmatched to any gene: 16. There are 13 residues in the CDR3. Germline CDR1 SQVTM, CDR2 ANQGSEA. The library targeted TCRbeta and was prepared with unique molecular identifiers. TCRdb re-analysed the PCR reads in MiXCR, keeping a single row per CDR3 protein. The sample lists about half a million distinct CDR3 sequences; about an eighth were seen once. This clonotype was sampled from a human donor who donated a stem cell graft to a child with combined immunodeficiency. The specimen comprised PBMCs from the stem cell graft donor, sampled from the stem cell graft. V gene TRBV29-1 combines with J gene TRBJ2-1; the match to TRBD1 covers 8 bases. CDR3 nucleotide sequence: TGCAGCGTCGCCCTTCCGGGACAGGACGTTTGGTTCTTC. This codes for CSVALPGQDVWFF.